This T cell receptor beta chain was observed in a study of CD8 T cells in ankylosing spondylitis. Regarding the study as a whole: Characteristic of ankylosing spondylitis blood, it appeared, was a TCR beta motif comprising roughly 8 highly homologous variants. There was reportedly significant enrichment of clones that were disease-linked in matched ankylosing spondylitis synovial fluid.

Each CDR3 protein is one row after TCRdb ran MiXCR on the 5' RACE reads. The repertoire holds around 890,000 distinct CDR3 sequences, with 10% to 15% as singletons. About this clonotype itself: Its antigen is still unknown.

The receptor was derived from a male donor with ankylosing spondylitis. Sequencing used blood, either unsorted or a sorted T cell fraction (not recorded which).

For the CDR3, the DNA is TGTGCCAGCAGCCCCCTCCCAAGGACAGCCTTCCTGGCCCAGCATTTT. It encodes CASSPLPRTAFLAQHF. The V call is TRBV7-2, the J call TRBJ1-5; D is possibly TRBD1 (6 bases). This CDR3 has 16 amino acids. V was cut by 5 bases and J by 11 bases, with 25 bases left in between. Per germline, CDR1 SGHTA and CDR2 FQGNSA.